This T cell receptor beta chain appears in the sequencing data of a study of Graves' ophthalmopathy and Graves' hyperthyroidism (dated by TCRdb to about 2018). Context from the whole study: Peripheral blood was collected at initial diagnosis, before any treatment. The study used TCR beta repertoire signatures to distinguish Graves' ophthalmopathy from Graves' hyperthyroidism and to predict progression to ophthalmopathy. Following sampling, methimazole starting at 30 mg daily was administered to hyperthyroidism patients, and high-dose intravenous methylprednisolone was administered to ophthalmopathy patients. In over 5 hyperthyroidism patients, the T-cell repertoire of thyroid tissue was compared with the T-cell repertoire of blood. In total, some 130 blood samples were TCR-sequenced: fewer than 50 ophthalmopathy, approximately 80 hyperthyroidism and roughly 17 hyperthyroidism-to-ophthalmopathy patients. A discovery set of 95 to 100 patients (about 45 ophthalmopathy, approximately 58 stable hyperthyroidism) was enrolled to explore V-J signatures distinguishing ophthalmopathy from hyperthyroidism. An independent validation cohort comprised about 20 hyperthyroidism patients and about 16 patients who later progressed from hyperthyroidism to ophthalmopathy. The approximately 100 discovery patients were divided at random into training and test sets in a 7:3 ratio. General study outcomes and caveats: In validation, the model predicted ophthalmopathy progression with about 70% sensitivity and 72.22% specificity; more than ten predicted patients were CT-confirmed with GO in a median of roughly 6.8 months. Most expanded thyroid clonotypes with a frequency above 0.001 also appeared in blood, which suggests that blood repertoires may reflect the immune response in the thyroid. Ophthalmopathy was separated from stable hyperthyroidism by the 13-signature model with roughly 87% sensitivity and approximately 84% specificity in cross-validation and with 80%/75% in the test set. No statistical method was used to set the sample size in advance, and the investigators knew which group each participant was assigned to.

For repertoire sequencing, the TCR beta CDR3 regions were amplified from RNA transcripts. HTBI primers and the Qiagen OneStep RT-PCR kit were used in a first-round RT-PCR, which was followed by a second-round multiplex PCR, size selection and purification. Libraries were sequenced on an Illumina HiSeq2000 using paired-end 100 bp reads. The paper's data handling went like this. SOAPnuke was used to process the reads, throwing out any read that had adapters, had uncalled bases, had a mean Phred below 15, or lacked an exact constant-primer or identifier match. COPE v1.2.5 was used to merge high-quality paired reads. Unique nucleotide sequences were defined as clonotypes and aligned to IMGT TRB V, D and J references using MiTCR v1.1. Only V-J combinations with frequency above 0.0001 were analysed, covering 99% to 99.2% of repertoires. A TCR clonal expansion and chaos score per V-J combination was defined as the ratio of F50 clonal expansion to chaos observed in the TCRdist matrix. Welch's t-statistics and random forest were used to reduce features to about a dozen V-J combinations, which were fed into a naive Bayes classifier. The Morisita-Horn index was used to measure how similar the thyroid and blood repertoires were. Clones were called with MiXCR by TCRdb after fastp trimmed the public reads at Q25, and only in-frame beta chains were retained. Entries are consolidated by CDR3 protein sequence, retaining the most common genes and DNA. The V and J calls were not made by the authors but by TCRdb's processing. Within this sample are fewer than 650,000 distinct CDR3 sequences, with 22% of them counted one time only. The ten largest account for roughly 7.4% of the sample.

Hyperthyroidism was defined as stable when no progression to ophthalmopathy occurred within 18 months of follow-up. Hyperthyroidism patients were newly diagnosed, were aged 18 to 65 years, and had a disease duration under 2 months. Anyone with other autoimmune diseases, uncontrolled infections, pregnancy or lactation was excluded from the study. Clinical symptoms, serum thyroxine, TRAb, thyroid ultrasound and orbital computed tomography formed the basis of the diagnosis. Ficoll-Paque density gradient centrifugation was used to isolate PBMCs from about 10 ml of fresh peripheral blood. Total RNA was extracted using Trizol reagent, and RNA quality was checked on an Agilent 2100 Bioanalyzer. After removal of 5 bases from V and 4 bases from J, the junction retains 8 bases not matched to a gene. The CDR3 runs 16 amino acids, cysteine and phenylalanine included. This entry keeps only the CDR3 DNA: 48 bases, framed from base 1. Via the germline V gene, CDR1 is SGHVS and CDR2 FQNEAQ.

Ten or more counts support this clonotype. It lacks a known antigen. No much larger clonotype is one base removed from it; base qualities were not supplied. The receptor was isolated from a woman between 18 and 29 years old with stable Graves' hyperthyroidism. Some clones in this sample may be carry-over from other donors' samples. Donor details come from another sample of the same person, matched by shared clones. Sequenced material: peripheral blood. Here the chain combines TRBV7-8 and TRBJ2-5; the central 12 bases match TRBD2. CDR3 sequence: CASSAGLAGIVETQYF. The sequenced DNA: TGTGCCAGCAGCGCCGGACTAGCGGGGATCGTAGAGACCCAGTACTTC.